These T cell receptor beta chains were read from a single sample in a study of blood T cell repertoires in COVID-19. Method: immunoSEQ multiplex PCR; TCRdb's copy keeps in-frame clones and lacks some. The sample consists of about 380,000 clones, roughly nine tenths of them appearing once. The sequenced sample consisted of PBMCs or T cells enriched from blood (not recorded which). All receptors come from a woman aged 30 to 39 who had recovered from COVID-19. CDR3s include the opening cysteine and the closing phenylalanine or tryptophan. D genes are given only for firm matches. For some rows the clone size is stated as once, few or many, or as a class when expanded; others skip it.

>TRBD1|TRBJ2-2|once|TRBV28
CASSLIKGQGMTGELFF
TGTGCCAGCAGTCTGATCAAGGGACAGGGGATGACCGGGGAGCTGTTTTTT
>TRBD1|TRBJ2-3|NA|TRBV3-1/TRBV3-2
CASSHSGGLQAQYF
TGTGCCAGCAGCCACTCAGGGGGCCTCCAGGCGCAGTATTTT
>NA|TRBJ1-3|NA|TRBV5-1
CASSPVSSGNTIYF
TGCGCCAGCAGCCCCGTGAGCTCTGGAAACACCATATATTTT
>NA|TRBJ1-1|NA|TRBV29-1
CSVGARFTEAFF
TGCAGCGTTGGGGCCAGGTTCACTGAAGCTTTCTTT
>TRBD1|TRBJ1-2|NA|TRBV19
CASSAWTGGYGYTF
TGTGCCAGTAGTGCCTGGACAGGCGGCTATGGCTACACCTTC
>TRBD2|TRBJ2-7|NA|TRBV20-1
CSASRASGTYEQYF
TGCAGTGCTAGTAGGGCTAGCGGGACTTACGAGCAGTACTTC
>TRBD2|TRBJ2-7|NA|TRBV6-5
CASSSRTSGSLYEQYF
TGTGCCAGCAGTTCACGGACTAGCGGGAGTTTGTACGAGCAGTACTTC
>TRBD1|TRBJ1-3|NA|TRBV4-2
CASSQLQGAGNTIYF
TGTGCCAGCAGCCAACTACAGGGGGCGGGAAACACCATATATTTT
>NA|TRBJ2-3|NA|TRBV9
CASSSFDTYSTDTQYF
TGTGCCAGCAGCTCCTTTGACACCTACTCCACAGATACGCAGTATTTT
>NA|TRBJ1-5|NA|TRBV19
CASRADSHNQPQHF
TGTGCCAGTAGAGCGGACAGCCACAATCAGCCCCAGCATTTT
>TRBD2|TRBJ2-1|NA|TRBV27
CASSPFAASGSVGNEQFF
TGTGCCAGCAGTCCCTTCGCGGCTAGCGGGAGTGTCGGCAATGAGCAGTTCTTC
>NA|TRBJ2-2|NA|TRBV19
CATHNLASGDTGELFF
TGTGCCACACACAACTTAGCCTCGGGGGACACCGGGGAGCTGTTTTTT
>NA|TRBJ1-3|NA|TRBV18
CASSQGLVAGNTIYF
TGTGCCAGCTCACAGGGACTCGTCGCTGGAAACACCATATATTTT
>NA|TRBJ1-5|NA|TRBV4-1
CASSQGESGGNQPQHF
TGCGCCAGCAGCCAAGGAGAATCAGGGGGCAATCAGCCCCAGCATTTT
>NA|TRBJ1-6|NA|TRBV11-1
CASSLRDNVNSPLHF
TGTGCCAGCAGCCTCCGGGACAACGTTAACTCACCCCTCCACTTT
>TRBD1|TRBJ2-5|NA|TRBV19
CASSRDRGREETQYF
TGTGCCAGTAGTAGGGACAGGGGTCGCGAAGAGACCCAGTACTTC
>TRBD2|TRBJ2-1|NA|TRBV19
CASSEVAGDEQFF
TGTGCCAGTAGTGAGGTAGCGGGGGATGAGCAGTTCTTC
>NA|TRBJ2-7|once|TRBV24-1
CATSDPLLYEQYF
TGTGCCACCAGTGACCCACTCCTCTACGAGCAGTACTTC
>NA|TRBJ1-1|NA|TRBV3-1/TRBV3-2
CASSPSFPGNTEAFF
TGTGCCAGCAGCCCTAGTTTCCCGGGGAACACTGAAGCTTTCTTT
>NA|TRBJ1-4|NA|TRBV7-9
CASSLEGGSVKLFF
TGTGCCAGCAGCTTAGAGGGAGGGTCGGTCAAACTGTTTTTT
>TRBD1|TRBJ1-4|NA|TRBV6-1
CASSDRTGGEKLFF
TGTGCCAGCAGTGACCGGACAGGGGGTGAAAAACTGTTTTTT
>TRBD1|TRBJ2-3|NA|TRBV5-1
CASSLDRGGDTQYF
TGCGCCAGCAGCTTGGACAGGGGTGGAGATACGCAGTATTTT
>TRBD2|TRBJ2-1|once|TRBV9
CASSVLGGAYNEQFF
TGTGCCAGCAGCGTACTCGGGGGGGCCTACAATGAGCAGTTCTTC
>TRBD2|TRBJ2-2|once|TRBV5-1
CASSLMGLAGGLTGELFF
TGCGCCAGCAGCTTGATGGGACTAGCGGGAGGACTCACCGGGGAGCTGTTTTTT